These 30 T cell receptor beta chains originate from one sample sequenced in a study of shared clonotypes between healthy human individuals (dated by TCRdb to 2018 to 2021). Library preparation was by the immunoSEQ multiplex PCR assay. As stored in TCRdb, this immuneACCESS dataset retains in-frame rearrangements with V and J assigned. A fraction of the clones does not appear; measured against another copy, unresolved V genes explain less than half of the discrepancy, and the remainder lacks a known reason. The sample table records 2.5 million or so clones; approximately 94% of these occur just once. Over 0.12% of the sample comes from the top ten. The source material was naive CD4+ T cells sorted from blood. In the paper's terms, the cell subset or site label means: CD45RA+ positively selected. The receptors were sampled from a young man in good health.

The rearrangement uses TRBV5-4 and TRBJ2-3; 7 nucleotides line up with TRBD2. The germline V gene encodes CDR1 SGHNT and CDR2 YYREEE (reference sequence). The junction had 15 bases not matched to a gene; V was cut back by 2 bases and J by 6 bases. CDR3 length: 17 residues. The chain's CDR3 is CASSFGVTGGRSDTQYF. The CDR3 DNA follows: TGTGCCAGCAGCTTTGGGGTGACGGGCGGGAGATCCGATACGCAGTATTTT.

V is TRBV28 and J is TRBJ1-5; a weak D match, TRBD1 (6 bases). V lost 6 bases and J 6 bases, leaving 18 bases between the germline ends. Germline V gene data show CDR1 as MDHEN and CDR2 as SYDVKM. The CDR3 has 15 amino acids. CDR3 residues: CASSLYSKGGQPQHF. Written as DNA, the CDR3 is TGTGCCAGCAGCCTTTACTCCAAGGGGGGTCAGCCCCAGCATTTT.

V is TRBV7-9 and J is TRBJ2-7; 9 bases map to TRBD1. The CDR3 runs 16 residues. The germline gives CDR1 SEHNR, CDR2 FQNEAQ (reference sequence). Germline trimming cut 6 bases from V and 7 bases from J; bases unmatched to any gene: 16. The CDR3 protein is CASSSHGGTGSEEQYF. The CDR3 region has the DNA TGTGCCAGCAGTTCCCATGGCGGGACAGGGAGTGAAGAGCAGTACTTC.

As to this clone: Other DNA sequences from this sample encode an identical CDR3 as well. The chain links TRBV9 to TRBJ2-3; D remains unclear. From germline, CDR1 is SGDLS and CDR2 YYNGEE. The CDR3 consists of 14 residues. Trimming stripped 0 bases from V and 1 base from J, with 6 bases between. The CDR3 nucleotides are TGTGCCAGCAGCGTAGGGCAGGGCACAGATACGCAGTATTTT. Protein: CASSVGQGTDTQYF.

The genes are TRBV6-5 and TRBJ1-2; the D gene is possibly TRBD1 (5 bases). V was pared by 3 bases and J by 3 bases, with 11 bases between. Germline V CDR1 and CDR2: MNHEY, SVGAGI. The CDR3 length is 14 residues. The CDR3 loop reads CASSYFGGYYGYTF. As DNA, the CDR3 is TGTGCCAGCAGTTATTTCGGGGGGTACTATGGCTACACCTTC.

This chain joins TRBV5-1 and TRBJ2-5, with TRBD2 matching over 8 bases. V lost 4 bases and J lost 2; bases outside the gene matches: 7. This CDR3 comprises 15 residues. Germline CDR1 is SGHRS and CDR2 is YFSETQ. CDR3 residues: CASSQRSSGQETQYF. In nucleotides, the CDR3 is TGCGCCAGCAGCCAACGATCTAGCGGGCAAGAGACCCAGTACTTC.

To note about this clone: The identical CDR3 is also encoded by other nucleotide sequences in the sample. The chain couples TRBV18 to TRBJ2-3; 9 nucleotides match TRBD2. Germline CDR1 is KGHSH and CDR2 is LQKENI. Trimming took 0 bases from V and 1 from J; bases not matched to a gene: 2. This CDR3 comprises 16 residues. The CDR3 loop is CASSPPLAGGTDTQYF. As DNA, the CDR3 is TGTGCCAGCTCACCACCGTTAGCGGGGGGCACAGATACGCAGTATTTT.

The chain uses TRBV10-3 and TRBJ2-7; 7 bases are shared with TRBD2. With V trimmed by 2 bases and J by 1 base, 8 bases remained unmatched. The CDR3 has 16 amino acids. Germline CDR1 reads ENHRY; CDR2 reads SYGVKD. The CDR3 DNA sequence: TGTGCCATCAGTGAGCGGTGGCTAGCGGAGTCCTACGAGCAGTACTTC. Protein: CAISERWLAESYEQYF.

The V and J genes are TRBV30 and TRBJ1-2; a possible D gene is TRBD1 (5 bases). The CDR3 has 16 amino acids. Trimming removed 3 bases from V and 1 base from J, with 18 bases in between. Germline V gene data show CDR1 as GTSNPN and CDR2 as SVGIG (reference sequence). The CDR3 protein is CAWSGIGTGLNYGYTF. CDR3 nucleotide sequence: TGTGCCTGGAGCGGTATAGGGACGGGACTTAACTATGGCTACACCTTC.

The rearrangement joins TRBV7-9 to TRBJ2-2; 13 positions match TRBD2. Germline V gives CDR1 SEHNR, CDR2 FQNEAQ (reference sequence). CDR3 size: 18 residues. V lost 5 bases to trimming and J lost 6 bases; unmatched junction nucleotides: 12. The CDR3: CASSPGLAGRALAGELFF. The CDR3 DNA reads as TGTGCCAGCAGCCCGGGACTAGCGGGAAGGGCCCTCGCCGGGGAGCTGTTTTTT.

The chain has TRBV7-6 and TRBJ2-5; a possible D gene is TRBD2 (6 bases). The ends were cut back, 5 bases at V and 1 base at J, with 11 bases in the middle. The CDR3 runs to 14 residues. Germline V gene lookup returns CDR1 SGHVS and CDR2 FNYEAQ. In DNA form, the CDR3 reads TGTGCCAGCAGCCTCGGGACTCGCCAAGAGACCCAGTACTTC. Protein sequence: CASSLGTRQETQYF.

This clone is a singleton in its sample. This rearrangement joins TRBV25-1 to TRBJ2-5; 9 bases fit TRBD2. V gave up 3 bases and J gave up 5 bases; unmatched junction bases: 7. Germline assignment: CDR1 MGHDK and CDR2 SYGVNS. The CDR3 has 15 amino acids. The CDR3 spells CASSDRSGGLETQYF. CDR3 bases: TGTGCCAGCAGTGATCGGAGCGGGGGGTTGGAGACCCAGTACTTC.

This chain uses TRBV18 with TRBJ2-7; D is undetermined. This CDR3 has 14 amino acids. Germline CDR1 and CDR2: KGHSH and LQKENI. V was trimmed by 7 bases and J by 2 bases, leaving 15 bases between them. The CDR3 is CASFPVPEPYEQYF. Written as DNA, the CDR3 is TGTGCCAGCTTCCCCGTTCCGGAGCCCTACGAGCAGTACTTC.

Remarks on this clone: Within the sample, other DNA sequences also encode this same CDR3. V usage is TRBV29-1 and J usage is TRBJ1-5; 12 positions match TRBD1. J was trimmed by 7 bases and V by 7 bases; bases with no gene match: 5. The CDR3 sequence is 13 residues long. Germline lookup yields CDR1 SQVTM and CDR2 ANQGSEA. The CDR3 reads CSGGQGAGQPQHF. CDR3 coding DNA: TGCAGCGGGGGACAGGGGGCAGGACAGCCCCAGCATTTT. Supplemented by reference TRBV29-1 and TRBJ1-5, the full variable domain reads SAVISQKPSRDICQRGTSLTIQCQVDSQVTMMFWYRQQPGQSLTLIATANQGSEATYESGFVIDKFPISRPNLTFSTLTVSNMSPEDSSIYLCSGGQGAGQPQHFGDGTRLSIL.

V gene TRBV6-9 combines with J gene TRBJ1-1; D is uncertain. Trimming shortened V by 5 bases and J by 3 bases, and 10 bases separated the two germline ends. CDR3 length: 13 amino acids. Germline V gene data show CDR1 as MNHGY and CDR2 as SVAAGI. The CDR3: CASSRSGYTEAFF. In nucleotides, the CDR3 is TGTGCCAGCAGTCGATCGGGGTACACTGAAGCTTTCTTT.

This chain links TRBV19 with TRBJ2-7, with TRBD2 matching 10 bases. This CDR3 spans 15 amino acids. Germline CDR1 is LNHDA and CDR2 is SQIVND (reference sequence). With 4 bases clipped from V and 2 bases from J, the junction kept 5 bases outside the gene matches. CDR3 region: CASSNLAGVAYEQYF. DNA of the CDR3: TGTGCCAGTAGTAATCTAGCGGGAGTCGCCTACGAGCAGTACTTC.

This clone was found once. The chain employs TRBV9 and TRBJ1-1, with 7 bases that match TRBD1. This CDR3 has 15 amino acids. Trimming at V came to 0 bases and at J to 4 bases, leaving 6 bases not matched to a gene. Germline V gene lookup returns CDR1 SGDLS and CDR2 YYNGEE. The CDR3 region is CASSVGGTGATEAFF. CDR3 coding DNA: TGTGCCAGCAGCGTAGGGGGAACAGGGGCCACTGAAGCTTTCTTT. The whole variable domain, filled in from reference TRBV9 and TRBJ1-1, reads DSGVTQTPKHLITATGQRVTLRCSPRSGDLSVYWYQQSLDQGLQFLIQYYNGEERAKGNILERFSAQQFPDLHSELNLSSLELGDSALYFCASSVGGTGATEAFFGQGTRLTVV.

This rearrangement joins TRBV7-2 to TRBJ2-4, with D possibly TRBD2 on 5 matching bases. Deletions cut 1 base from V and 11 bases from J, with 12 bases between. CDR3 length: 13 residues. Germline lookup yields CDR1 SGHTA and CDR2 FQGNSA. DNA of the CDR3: TGTGCCAGCAGCTTAGGCACAGCGGAGGTTCAGTACTTC. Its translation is CASSLGTAEVQYF.

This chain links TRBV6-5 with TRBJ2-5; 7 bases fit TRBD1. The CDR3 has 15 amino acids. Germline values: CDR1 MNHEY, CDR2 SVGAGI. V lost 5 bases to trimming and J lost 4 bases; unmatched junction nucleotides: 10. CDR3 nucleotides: TGTGCCAGCAGTCCAGAGACAGGGCGGGTAGAGACCCAGTACTTC. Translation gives CASSPETGRVETQYF.

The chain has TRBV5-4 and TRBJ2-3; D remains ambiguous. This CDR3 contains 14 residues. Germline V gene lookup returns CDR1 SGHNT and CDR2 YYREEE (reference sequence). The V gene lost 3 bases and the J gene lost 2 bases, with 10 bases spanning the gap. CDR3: CASSSDPYTDTQYF. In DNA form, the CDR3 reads TGTGCCAGCAGCTCGGACCCCTACACAGATACGCAGTATTTT.

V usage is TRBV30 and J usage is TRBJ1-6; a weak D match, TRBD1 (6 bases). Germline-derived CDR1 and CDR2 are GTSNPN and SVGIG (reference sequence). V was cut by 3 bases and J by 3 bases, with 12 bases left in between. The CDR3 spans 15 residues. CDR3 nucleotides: TGTGCCTGGAGGGCAGGGGTGGACTATAATTCACCCCTCCACTTT. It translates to CAWRAGVDYNSPLHF.

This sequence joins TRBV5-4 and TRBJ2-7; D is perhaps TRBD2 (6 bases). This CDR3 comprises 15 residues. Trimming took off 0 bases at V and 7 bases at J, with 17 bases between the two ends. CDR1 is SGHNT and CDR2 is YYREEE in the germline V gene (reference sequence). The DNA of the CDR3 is TGTGCCAGCAGCTTGGACTACCAAGGACTATGGGAGCAGTACTTC. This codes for CASSLDYQGLWEQYF. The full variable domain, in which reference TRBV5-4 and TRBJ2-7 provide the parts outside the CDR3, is ETGVTQSPTHLIKTRGQQVTLRCSSQSGHNTVSWYQQALGQGPQFIFQYYREEENGRGNFPPRFSGLQFPNYSSELNVNALELDDSALYLCASSLDYQGLWEQYFGPGTRLTVT.

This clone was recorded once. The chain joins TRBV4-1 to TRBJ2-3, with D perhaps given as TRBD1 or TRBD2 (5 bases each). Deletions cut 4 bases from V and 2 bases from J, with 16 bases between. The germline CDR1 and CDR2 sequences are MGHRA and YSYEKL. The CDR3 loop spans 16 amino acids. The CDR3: CASSPRGERHTDTQYF. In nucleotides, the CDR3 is TGCGCCAGCAGCCCCCGAGGGGAGCGGCACACAGATACGCAGTATTTT.

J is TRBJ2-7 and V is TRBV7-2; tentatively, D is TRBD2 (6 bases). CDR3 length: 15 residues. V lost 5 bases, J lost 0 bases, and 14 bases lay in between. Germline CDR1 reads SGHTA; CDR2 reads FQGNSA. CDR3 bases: TGTGCCAGCAGCCCCTCTAGCGCTAGCTCCTACGAGCAGTACTTC. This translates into CASSPSSASSYEQYF.

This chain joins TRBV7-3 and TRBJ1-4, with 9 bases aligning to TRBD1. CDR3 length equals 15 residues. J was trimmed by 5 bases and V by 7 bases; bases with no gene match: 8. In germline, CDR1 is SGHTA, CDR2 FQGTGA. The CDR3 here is CASTKPGQGNEKLFF. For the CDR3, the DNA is TGTGCCAGCACCAAACCGGGACAGGGAAATGAAAAACTGTTTTTT.

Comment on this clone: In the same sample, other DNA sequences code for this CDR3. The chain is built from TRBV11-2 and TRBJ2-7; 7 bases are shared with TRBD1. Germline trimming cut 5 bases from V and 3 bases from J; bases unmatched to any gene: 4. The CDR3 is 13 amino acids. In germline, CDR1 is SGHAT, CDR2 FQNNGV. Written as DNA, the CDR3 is TGTGCCAGCAGCCTGGGACAGTACTACGAGCAGTACTTC. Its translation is CASSLGQYYEQYF.

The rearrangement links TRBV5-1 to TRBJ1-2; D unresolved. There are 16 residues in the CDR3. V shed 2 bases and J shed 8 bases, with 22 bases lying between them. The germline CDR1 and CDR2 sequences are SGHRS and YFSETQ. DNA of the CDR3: TGCGCCAGCAGCTTTGGCGGGTGGCAGGTCGATAGGGGCTACACCTTC. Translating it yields CASSFGGWQVDRGYTF.

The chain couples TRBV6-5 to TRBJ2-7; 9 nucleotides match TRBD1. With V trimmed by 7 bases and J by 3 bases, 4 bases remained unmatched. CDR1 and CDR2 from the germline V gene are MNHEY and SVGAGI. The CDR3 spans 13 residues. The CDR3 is CASTPTGGYEQYF. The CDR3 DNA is TGTGCCAGCACCCCGACAGGGGGCTACGAGCAGTACTTC.

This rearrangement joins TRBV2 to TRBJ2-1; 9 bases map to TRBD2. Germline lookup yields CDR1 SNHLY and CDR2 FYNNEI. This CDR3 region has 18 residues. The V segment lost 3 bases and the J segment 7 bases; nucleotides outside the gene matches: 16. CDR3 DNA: TGTGCCAGCAGTGAGCCCTTTAGTGTAGCGGGAGAGTTTAATGAGCAGTTCTTC. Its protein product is CASSEPFSVAGEFNEQFF.

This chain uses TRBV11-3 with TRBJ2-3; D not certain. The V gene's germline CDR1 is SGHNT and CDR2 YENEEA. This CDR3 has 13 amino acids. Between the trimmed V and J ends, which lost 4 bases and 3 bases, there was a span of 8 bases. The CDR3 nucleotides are TGTGCCAGCAGCTCCCAAGGGACAGATACGCAGTATTTT. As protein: CASSSQGTDTQYF. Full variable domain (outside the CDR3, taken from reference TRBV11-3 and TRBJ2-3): EAGVVQSPRYKIIEKKQPVAFWCNPISGHNTLYWYLQNLGQGPELLIRYENEEAVDDSQLPKDRFSAERLKGVDSTLKIQPAELGDSAVYLCASSSQGTDTQYFGPGTRLTVL.